The 14 T cell receptor beta chains below all came from one sample that was sequenced in a study of cytomegalovirus exposure and HLA in healthy donors. Primers included in the PCR were 60 Vbeta and 13 Jbeta primers. Assay used: immunoSEQ multiplex PCR; TCRdb lists only in-frame clones, some missing. The table records 100,000 to 150,000 clones, about four fifths of them present only once. Material: PBMCs. The receptors were sampled from a woman aged 40-49 years in good health and CMV-seropositive.

The gene calls are TRBV4-1 and TRBJ1-2; no clear D gene. Germline V CDR1 and CDR2: MGHRA, YSYEKL. The CDR3 consists of 14 residues. Trimming shortened V by 3 bases and J by 5 bases, and 13 bases separated the two germline ends. The CDR3 DNA sequence: TGCGCCAGCAGCCAGGCCCGGACTGAATATGGCTACACCTTC. As protein: CASSQARTEYGYTF.

The chain is built from TRBV29-1 and TRBJ2-2; D remains unclear. Germline CDR1 and CDR2: SQVTM and ANQGSEA. Trimming left V 3 bases short and J 1 base short, with 9 bases between. This CDR3 spans 14 amino acids. CDR3: CSVETGWNTGELFF. The CDR3 region has the DNA TGCAGCGTTGAGACCGGGTGGAACACCGGGGAGCTGTTTTTT.

The genes are TRBV2 and TRBJ2-3; tentative D call: TRBD2 (6 bases). Per germline, CDR1 SNHLY and CDR2 FYNNEI. V was shortened by 5 bases and J by 4 bases, with 13 bases between the two germline ends. The CDR3 is 14 amino acids. CDR3 in DNA: TGTGCCAGCAGTTGGGTAGGGGAGGCAGATACGCAGTATTTT. Its protein product is CASSWVGEADTQYF.

The chain employs TRBV5-1 and TRBJ2-2; D is unresolved. Trimming cost V 2 bases and J 4 bases, with 3 bases left between them. This CDR3 is 12 amino acids long. Germline CDR1 and CDR2: SGHRS and YFSETQ. This CDR3 is CASSFGTGELFF. In nucleotides, the CDR3 is TGCGCCAGCAGCTTCGGCACCGGGGAGCTGTTTTTT.

The CDR3 protein is CASSMYGWRESPYEQYF. CDR3 bases: TGTGCCAGTAGTATGTACGGTTGGAGGGAGTCCCCCTACGAGCAGTACTTC. This chain uses TRBV19 with TRBJ2-7, with D possibly matching TRBD2 (6 bases). The V end lost 3 bases, the J end lost 2 bases, and 20 bases lay between the germline ends. CDR1 and CDR2 from the germline V gene are LNHDA and SQIVND (reference sequence). The CDR3 spans 17 residues.

The gene calls are TRBV5-1 and TRBJ1-1; a possible D gene is TRBD1 (6 bases). This CDR3 is built from 16 residues. CDR1 is SGHRS, CDR2 YFSETQ, per germline. With 1 base removed from V and 3 bases from J, the gap between germline ends came to 16 bases. The CDR3 sequence is CASSLPRQGHYTEAFF. As DNA, the CDR3 is TGCGCCAGCAGCTTGCCCCGGCAGGGGCATTACACTGAAGCTTTCTTT. Looking up the rest from reference TRBV5-1 and TRBJ1-1 gives the full variable domain: KAGVTQTPRYLIKTRGQQVTLSCSPISGHRSVSWYQQTPGQGLQFLFEYFSETQRNKGNFPGRFSGRQFSNSRSEMNVSTLELGDSALYLCASSLPRQGHYTEAFFGQGTRLTVV.

The sample holds a few counts of this clone. The chain links TRBV4-1 to TRBJ2-7, with 9 bases matching TRBD2. Germline V lookup: CDR1 MGHRA, CDR2 YSYEKL. The CDR3 contains 16 residues. Trimming removed 3 bases from V and 6 bases from J; junction bases left unmatched: 12. Written as DNA, the CDR3 is TGCGCCAGCAGCCACCCCCAGGGTAGCGGGAGCTCCGAGCAGTACTTC. Its protein product is CASSHPQGSGSSEQYF.

The chain carries TRBV15 and TRBJ1-2; D gene unclear. The germline V gene has CDR1 LNHNV and CDR2 YYDKDF (reference sequence). Trimming shortened V by 0 bases and J by 4 bases, and 15 bases separated the two germline ends. This CDR3 comprises 16 residues. The CDR3 reads CATSRDPRGSGYGYTF. The DNA for the CDR3 is TGTGCCACCAGCAGAGATCCCCGCGGGTCGGGCTATGGCTACACCTTC.

Concerning this clone: The germline gene is not matched at one end of the junction; a read error may be the cause. The chain is built from TRBV7-9 and TRBJ1-2, with unresolved D. The CDR3 has 13 residues. The V gene's germline CDR1 is SEHNR and CDR2 FQNEAQ (reference sequence). The CDR3 loop reads CSSSPQSDGGYTF. CDR3 coding DNA: TGTTCCAGCAGCCCACAGTCCGATGGTGGCTACACCTTC.

This clone came up a few times. V and J are TRBV5-1 and TRBJ1-4, with D possibly being TRBD1 (5 bases). The V gene's germline CDR1 is SGHRS and CDR2 YFSETQ. The CDR3 is 13 residues long. Trimming removed 4 bases from V and 3 bases from J, with 7 bases in between. As DNA, the CDR3 is TGCGCCAGCAGCGGCAGGGCTAATGAAAAACTGTTTTTT. Its translation: CASSGRANEKLFF. Full variable domain (missing parts from reference TRBV5-1 and TRBJ1-4): KAGVTQTPRYLIKTRGQQVTLSCSPISGHRSVSWYQQTPGQGLQFLFEYFSETQRNKGNFPGRFSGRQFSNSRSEMNVSTLELGDSALYLCASSGRANEKLFFGSGTQLSVL.

This clone was seen only once. This sequence joins TRBV7-9 and TRBJ2-2; maybe TRBD2 (6 bases). The CDR3 spans 14 residues. V was clipped by 6 bases and J by 1 base, with 9 bases between them. The V gene's germline CDR1 is SEHNR and CDR2 FQNEAQ (reference sequence). CDR3 loop: CASRGSGNTGELFF. The CDR3, as DNA: TGTGCCAGCAGAGGTAGCGGGAACACCGGGGAGCTGTTTTTT.

The V gene is TRBV19, the J gene TRBJ1-1, with 9 bases fitting TRBD1. With 6 bases clipped from V and 3 bases from J, the junction kept 5 bases outside the gene matches. Looked up from germline, CDR1 is LNHDA and CDR2 is SQIVND (reference sequence). The CDR3 has 14 residues. The CDR3 DNA follows: TGTGCCAGTAGCCCGGGACAGGGTCACACTGAAGCTTTCTTT. Amino acid sequence: CASSPGQGHTEAFF. Complete variable domain (other parts from reference TRBV19 and TRBJ1-1): DGGITQSPKYLFRKEGQNVTLSCEQNLNHDAMYWYRQDPGQGLRLIYYSQIVNDFQKGDIAEGYSVSREKKESFPLTVTSAQKNPTAFYLCASSPGQGHTEAFFGQGTRLTVV.

The V gene is TRBV10-3, the J gene TRBJ1-2, with D unresolved. Trimming removed 3 bases at V and 0 bases at J, with 5 bases between. Germline assignment: CDR1 ENHRY and CDR2 SYGVKD. The CDR3 runs to 13 residues. The CDR3 sequence: CAISDGANYGYTF. The CDR3 DNA reads TGTGCCATCAGTGACGGGGCTAACTATGGCTACACCTTC.

CDR3 nucleotide sequence: TGTGCCAGCAGCCGGGAATCAGCGCAGAATCGGTACGAGCAGTACTTC. Its protein is CASSRESAQNRYEQYF. This chain joins TRBV5-6 and TRBJ2-7, with TRBD2 as a possible D gene (5 bases). Trimming left V 4 bases short and J 4 bases short, with 21 bases between. The CDR3 has 16 amino acids. The germline V gene has CDR1 SGHDT and CDR2 YYEEEE.